This TCR beta chain was captured in a study of cytomegalovirus exposure and HLA in healthy donors. Both 60 Vbeta primers and 13 Jbeta primers went into the PCR. Using immunoSEQ multiplex PCR, the repertoire was profiled, and TCRdb retains in-frame clones only, with some absent. Here the sample spans around 150,000 clones, about four fifths being singletons. Overall study findings and caveats: Presence/absence comparisons presumed near-even sequencing depth among donors.

The CDR3 totals 14 residues. The germline gives CDR1 LNHNV, CDR2 YYDKDF (reference sequence). Only one count was recorded for this clone. Its antigen remains unidentified. This chain connects TRBV15 to TRBJ2-5; TRBD1 agrees at 10 bases. The J call may be mistaken, given a closer DNA end match to TRBJ2-7. Sequencing input: PBMCs. The receptor was isolated from a man between 45 and 60 years old in good health and CMV-seropositive. CDR3 DNA: TGTGCCACCAGCAGAGGCGGGACAGGGGTCGAGCAGTACTTC. The encoded protein is CATSRGGTGVEQYF.